The 11 T cell receptor beta chains in this list originate from one sample, sequenced in a study of T cells expressing NK-cell markers. TCRdb reprocessed the 5' RACE reads; each CDR3 protein has one entry and no DNA is given. The repertoire table contains about 540,000 distinct CDR3 sequences. The material sequenced was blood T cells: a sorted CD56 or NKG2C T cell subset, CD4+ or CD8+ T cells, or bulk PBMC T cells (not recorded which). The receptors were sampled from a man between 18 and 29 years old in good health.

The chain couples TRBV9 to TRBJ2-3. Germline loops: CDR1 SGDLS, CDR2 YYNGEE. This CDR3 spans 14 amino acids. The CDR3 here is CASSVGGGSDTQYF.

The V and J genes are TRBV12-3 or TRBV12-4 and TRBJ2-1; no DNA is available, so the TRBD2 call from TCRdb remains unchecked. This CDR3 has 19 residues. The CDR3 spells CASSLGVGLAGGQGDEQFF.

The chain combines TRBV6-2 or TRBV6-3 with TRBJ2-5; the D call from TCRdb, TRBD1, cannot be confirmed without DNA. The CDR3 covers 16 residues. From germline, CDR1 is MNHEY and CDR2 SVGEGT. CDR3 loop: CASSYSNRVQTETQYF.

This sequence joins TRBV10-3 and TRBJ2-2. Germline loops: CDR1 ENHRY, CDR2 SYGVKD. The CDR3 loop spans 14 amino acids. The CDR3 loop is CAISAQGDTGELFF.

The V call is TRBV9, the J call TRBJ1-1; TCRdb returns TRBD1, unconfirmable since there is no DNA. This CDR3 is 14 amino acids long. Looked up from germline, CDR1 is SGDLS and CDR2 is YYNGEE. The CDR3 protein is CASSDGQRNTEAFF.

The CDR3 sequence: CASSYLPTHPAANEQFF. The gene calls are TRBV6-5 and TRBJ2-1; TCRdb's D call, TRBD2, is unchecked because there is no DNA. Germline CDR1 reads MNHEY; CDR2 reads SVGAGI. This CDR3 comprises 17 residues.

V is TRBV6-1 and J is TRBJ2-1; the TRBD2 assignment by TCRdb is unverifiable without DNA. The CDR3 loop spans 14 amino acids. Germline V gene sequence: CDR1 MNHNS, CDR2 SASEGT. CDR3 region: CASRESGRPLEQFF.

The CDR3 protein is CASSLEINEQFF. The chain employs TRBV12-3 or TRBV12-4 and TRBJ2-1. The CDR3 is made up of 12 amino acids.

The V and J genes are TRBV5-5 and TRBJ2-7; with no DNA, the TCRdb D assignment of TRBD2 cannot be verified. Per the germline V gene, CDR1 is SGHKS and CDR2 is YYEKEE (reference sequence). This CDR3 is 13 amino acids long. CDR3 sequence reads: CASRSGRTYEQYF.

This chain connects TRBV5-1 to TRBJ2-3. Germline lookup yields CDR1 SGHRS and CDR2 YFSETQ. This CDR3 is 15 amino acids long. CDR3 amino acids: CASSLDSGNTDTQYF.

The chain links TRBV29-1 to TRBJ2-4; TCRdb proposes TRBD1, but this gene call is untestable without DNA. Per germline, CDR1 SQVTM and CDR2 ANQGSEA. There are 15 residues in the CDR3. The CDR3 here is CSADITGGAKNIQYF.